This TCR beta chain stems from a study of T cells in Graves' hyperthyroidism and ophthalmopathy. Germline assignment: CDR1 MNHNS and CDR2 SASEGT. CDR3 length: 19 amino acids. Trimming pared 5 bases from V and 4 bases from J, leaving 29 bases between. General study results and limits: From stable hyperthyroidism, ophthalmopathy was set apart by a 13 V-J model.

Using RNA transcripts as the source, TCR beta CDR3 regions were amplified. A first-round RT-PCR of the TCR CDR3 used the HTBI primer set. One entry per CDR3 protein results from TCRdb running MiXCR on the multiplex PCR reads. Of about 460,000 distinct CDR3 sequences in the sample, 22% were seen once. At least ten counts were recorded for this clonotype. Antigen: not known. This chain connects TRBV6-1 to TRBJ1-2, with D hard to call. The sample consisted of blood. The receptor was derived from a woman in her seventies with Graves' ophthalmopathy. CDR3 sequence reads: CASSSNPVILPSFSYGYTF. The DNA for the CDR3 is TGTGCCAGCAGTTCCAACCCTGTGATTCTGCCATCTTTTAGCTATGGCTACACCTTC.